The source of this TCR beta chain is a study of response to subunit inactivated influenza vaccine. Findings and limits, study-wide: Each seasonal influenza vaccination recruits few new T cells, the authors suggested.

TCRdb called the RT-PCR reads again in MiXCR, with one record for every CDR3 protein. Among more than 250,000 distinct CDR3 sequences listed, about a fifth were seen once. Concerning this clonotype itself: Its antigen is undetermined.

V was trimmed by 3 bases and J by 2 bases, leaving 7 bases between them. The CDR3 sequence is 12 residues long. In germline, CDR1 is GTSNPN, CDR2 SVGIG (reference sequence). Material: PBMCs from blood, obtained 21 months after vaccination. The clonotype was recovered from a man aged 45 to 75 who received an inactivated influenza vaccine. V usage is TRBV30 and J usage is TRBJ2-5; D is perhaps TRBD1 (5 bases). The CDR3 region has the DNA TGTGCCTGGAGCCAGGGACAAGAGACCCAGTACTTC. This gives the protein CAWSQGQETQYF.